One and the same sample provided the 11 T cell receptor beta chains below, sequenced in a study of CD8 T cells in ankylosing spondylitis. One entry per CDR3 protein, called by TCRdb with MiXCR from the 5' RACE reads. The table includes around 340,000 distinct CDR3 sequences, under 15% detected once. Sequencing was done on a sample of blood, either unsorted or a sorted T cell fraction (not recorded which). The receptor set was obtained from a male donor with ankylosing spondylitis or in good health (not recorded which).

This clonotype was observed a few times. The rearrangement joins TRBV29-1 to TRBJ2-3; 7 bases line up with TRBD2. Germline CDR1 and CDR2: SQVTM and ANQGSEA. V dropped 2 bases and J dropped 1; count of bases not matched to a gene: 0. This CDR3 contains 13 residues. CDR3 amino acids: CSVERGGTDTQYF. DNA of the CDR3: TGCAGCGTTGAACGGGGGGGCACAGATACGCAGTATTTT.

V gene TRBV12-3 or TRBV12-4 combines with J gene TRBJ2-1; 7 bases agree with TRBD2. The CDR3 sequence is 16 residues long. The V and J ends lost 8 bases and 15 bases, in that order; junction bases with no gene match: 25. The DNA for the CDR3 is TGTGCCAGCTCCCTAAGGGCGCCGGGCGGGAGTAGCGGGCCGTTCTTC. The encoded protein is CASSLRAPGGSSGPFF.

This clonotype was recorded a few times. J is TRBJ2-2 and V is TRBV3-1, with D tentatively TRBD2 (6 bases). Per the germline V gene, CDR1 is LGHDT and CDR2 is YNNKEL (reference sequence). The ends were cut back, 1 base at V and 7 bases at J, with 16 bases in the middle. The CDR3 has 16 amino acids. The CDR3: CASSQGKYPRGGELFF. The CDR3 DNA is TGTGCCAGCAGCCAAGGGAAATACCCGCGGGGCGGGGAGCTGTTTTTT.

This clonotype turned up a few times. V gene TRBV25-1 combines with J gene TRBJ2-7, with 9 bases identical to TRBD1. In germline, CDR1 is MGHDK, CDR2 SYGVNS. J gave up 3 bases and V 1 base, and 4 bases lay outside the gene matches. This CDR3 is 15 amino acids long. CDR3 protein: CASSELTGGLYEQYF. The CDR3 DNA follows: TGTGCCAGCAGTGAATTAACAGGGGGCCTCTACGAGCAGTACTTC.

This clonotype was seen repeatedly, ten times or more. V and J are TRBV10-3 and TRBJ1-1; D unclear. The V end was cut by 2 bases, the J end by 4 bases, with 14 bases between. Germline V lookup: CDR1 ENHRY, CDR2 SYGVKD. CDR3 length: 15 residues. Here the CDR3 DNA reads TGTGCCATCAGTGAGATTGATTCTCATGGCACTGAAGCTTTCTTT. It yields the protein CAISEIDSHGTEAFF.

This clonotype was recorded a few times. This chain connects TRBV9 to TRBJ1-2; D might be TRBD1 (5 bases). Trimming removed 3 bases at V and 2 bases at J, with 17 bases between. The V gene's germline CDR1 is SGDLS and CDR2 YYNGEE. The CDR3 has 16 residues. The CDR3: CASSGGGGLGNYGYTF. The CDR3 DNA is TGTGCCAGCAGCGGTGGGGGAGGGCTCGGGAACTATGGCTACACCTTC. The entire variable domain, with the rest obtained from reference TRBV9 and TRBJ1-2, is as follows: DSGVTQTPKHLITATGQRVTLRCSPRSGDLSVYWYQQSLDQGLQFLIQYYNGEERAKGNILERFSAQQFPDLHSELNLSSLELGDSALYFCASSGGGGLGNYGYTFGSGTRLTVV.

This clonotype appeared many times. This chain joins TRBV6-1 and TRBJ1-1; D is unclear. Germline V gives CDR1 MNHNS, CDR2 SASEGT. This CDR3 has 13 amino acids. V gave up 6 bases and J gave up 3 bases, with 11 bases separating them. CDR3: CASRGSSYTEAFF. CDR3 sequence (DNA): TGTGCCAGCAGGGGCTCTTCTTACACTGAAGCTTTCTTT.

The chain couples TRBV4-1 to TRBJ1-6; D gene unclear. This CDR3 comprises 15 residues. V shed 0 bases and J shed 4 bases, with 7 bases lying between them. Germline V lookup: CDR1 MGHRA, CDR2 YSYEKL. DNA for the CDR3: TGCGCCAGCAGCCAAGAACCGGGGTATAATTCACCCCTCCACTTT. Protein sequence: CASSQEPGYNSPLHF.

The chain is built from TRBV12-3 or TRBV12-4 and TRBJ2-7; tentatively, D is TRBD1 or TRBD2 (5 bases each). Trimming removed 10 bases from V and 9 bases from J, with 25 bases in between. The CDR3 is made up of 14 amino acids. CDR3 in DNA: TGTGCCATCCCGACCTGCGGGTGCTGGGGCGGGCAGTACTTC. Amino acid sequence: CAIPTCGCWGGQYF.

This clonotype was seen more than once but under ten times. The CDR3 nucleotides are TGCGCCAGCAGATCCCCGGGGCAGGGCACTGAAGCTTTCTTT. Amino acid sequence: CASRSPGQGTEAFF. V is TRBV5-1 and J is TRBJ1-1, with D possibly TRBD1 on 5 matching bases. The CDR3 extends over 14 amino acids. The V end was cut by 5 bases, the J end by 4 bases, with 15 bases between. Germline V gives CDR1 SGHRS, CDR2 YFSETQ.

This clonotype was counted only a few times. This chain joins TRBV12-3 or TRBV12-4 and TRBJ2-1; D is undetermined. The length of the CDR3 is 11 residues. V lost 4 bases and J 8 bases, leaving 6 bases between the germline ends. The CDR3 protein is CASSSDHEQFF. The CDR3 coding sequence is TGTGCCAGCAGTTCTGACCATGAGCAGTTCTTC.